Reported below is one T cell receptor (beta chain). This CDR3 spans 10 amino acids. The V gene's germline CDR1 is SQVTM and CDR2 ANQGSEA. Trimming took off 2 bases at V and 5 bases at J, with 3 bases between the two ends. The sample belongs to a study of blood T cell repertoires in COVID-19. Across the whole study: Italy, Spain and the United States were the sources of the convalescent and acute COVID-19 samples. Sources were T cells, B-cell-depleted T cells, or PBMCs; the material itself was cDNA or gDNA.

Authors' processing steps: For nucleated cells, counts were estimated from reference gene primer amplification. Measured with immunoSEQ multiplex PCR; TCRdb has only the in-frame clones, and not every one. The V and J calls and clone size come from that table; D and trimming were worked out from the DNA. Among approximately 81,000 clones listed, around 80% were seen once. Sequencing was performed on peripheral blood. The V call is TRBV29-1, the J call TRBJ1-2; D not certain. The TCR originated in a human donor in a cohort sampled during active COVID-19. The CDR3 DNA is TGCAGCGTTGAATCTTATGGCTACACCTTC. It yields the protein CSVESYGYTF.